This T cell receptor beta chain was documented in a study of cytomegalovirus exposure and HLA in healthy donors. Primers for the PCR totalled 60 Vbeta and 13 Jbeta. Sequenced by immunoSEQ multiplex PCR; TCRdb stores in-frame clones only, minus some. The sample has about 190,000 clones, about four fifths seen once. Germline CDR1 and CDR2: PRHDT and FYEKMQ (reference sequence). CDR3 size: 13 residues. The ends were cut back, 7 bases at V and 6 bases at J, with 12 bases in the middle. The chain employs TRBV13 and TRBJ2-2; possibly TRBD1 for D (6 bases). The sequencing sample was made of PBMCs. The source of this sequence is a man in his forties in good health and CMV-seropositive. In nucleotides, the CDR3 is TGTGCCAGCAAGATTACAGGGCCCGGGGAGCTGTTTTTT. Protein product: CASKITGPGELFF. The variable domain in full, completed from reference TRBV13 and TRBJ2-2, reads AAGVIQSPRHLIKEKRETATLKCYPIPRHDTVYWYQQGPGQDPQFLISFYEKMQSDKGSIPDRFSAQQFSDYHSELNMSSLELGDSALYFCASKITGPGELFFGEGSRLTVL.